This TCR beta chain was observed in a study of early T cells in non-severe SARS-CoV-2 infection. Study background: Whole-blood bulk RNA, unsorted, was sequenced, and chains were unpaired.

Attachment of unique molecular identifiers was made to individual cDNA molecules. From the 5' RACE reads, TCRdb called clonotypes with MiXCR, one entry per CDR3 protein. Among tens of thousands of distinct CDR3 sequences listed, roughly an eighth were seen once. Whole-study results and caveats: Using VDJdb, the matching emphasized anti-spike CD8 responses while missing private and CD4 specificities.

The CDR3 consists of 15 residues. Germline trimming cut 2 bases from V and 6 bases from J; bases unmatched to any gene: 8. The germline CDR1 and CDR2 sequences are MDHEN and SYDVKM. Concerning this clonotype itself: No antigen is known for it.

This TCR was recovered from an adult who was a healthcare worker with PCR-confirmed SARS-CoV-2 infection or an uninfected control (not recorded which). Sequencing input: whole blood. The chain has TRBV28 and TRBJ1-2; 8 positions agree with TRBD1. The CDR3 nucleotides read TGTGCCAGCAGTTTAGGGGGCAGGGGGCGAGATGGCTACACCTTC. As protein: CASSLGGRGRDGYTF.